The 21 T cell receptor beta chains listed next were all sequenced from one sample in a study of blood T cell repertoires in COVID-19. TCRdb keeps only in-frame clones here, not all; method: immunoSEQ multiplex PCR. Of nearly 400,000 clones in the sample, roughly 86% are singletons; the top ten hold about 1.7%. Source material: PBMCs or T cells enriched from blood (not recorded which). The receptors were gathered from a woman aged 25 to 39 who had recovered from COVID-19.

V is TRBV5-4 and J is TRBJ2-5; TRBD1 matches at 9 bases. This CDR3 has 14 amino acids. Germline V gene sequence: CDR1 SGHNT, CDR2 YYREEE (reference sequence). With V trimmed by 4 bases and J by 5 bases, 6 bases remained unmatched. CDR3 coding DNA: TGTGCCAGCAGCGGCGGACAGGGGAGGGAGACCCAGTACTTC. It codes for CASSGGQGRETQYF.

The chain links TRBV24-1 to TRBJ2-6; D unresolved. Looked up from germline, CDR1 is KGHDR and CDR2 is SFDVKD. The CDR3 contains 16 residues. V was trimmed by 1 base and J by 2 bases, leaving 8 bases between them. CDR3 in amino acids: CATSDFNVPGANVLTF. Written as DNA, the CDR3 is TGTGCCACCAGTGATTTTAATGTTCCTGGGGCCAACGTCCTGACTTTC.

The V and J genes are TRBV11-2 and TRBJ2-5; 8 bases align to TRBD1. The J segment lost 5 bases and the V segment lost 3 bases, leaving 11 bases of the junction unmatched. The V gene's germline CDR1 is SGHAT and CDR2 FQNNGV. The CDR3 has 16 amino acids. DNA for the CDR3: TGTGCCAGCAGCTTCCTACGGTCAGGGGGCCGGGAGACCCAGTACTTC. It translates to CASSFLRSGGRETQYF.

This clone was recorded only once. The chain is built from TRBV7-2 and TRBJ1-2; 7 bases agree with TRBD1. The length of the CDR3 is 13 residues. Germline values: CDR1 SGHTA, CDR2 FQGNSA. J lost 0 bases, V lost 8 bases, and 3 bases had no gene match. Here the CDR3 reads CASWDRANYGYTF. Here the CDR3 DNA reads TGTGCCAGCTGGGACAGAGCTAACTATGGCTACACCTTC.

This chain links TRBV6-2 or TRBV6-3 with TRBJ2-7; maybe TRBD1 (6 bases). Trimming cost V 2 bases and J 0 bases, with 20 bases left between them. This CDR3 has 18 amino acids. In germline, CDR1 is MNHEY, CDR2 SVGEGT. This CDR3 is CASSYGVFDRPSSYEQYF. CDR3 in DNA: TGTGCCAGCAGTTACGGGGTCTTTGACAGGCCTAGCTCCTACGAGCAGTACTTC.

The chain has TRBV19 and TRBJ1-5, with D maybe TRBD1 (6 bases). V was pared by 5 bases and J by 11 bases, with 10 bases between. CDR3 length: 11 amino acids. The V gene's germline CDR1 is LNHDA and CDR2 SQIVND (reference sequence). The CDR3 DNA follows: TGTGCCAGTAGTCGTGAGGGGGCCCAGCATTTT. Its protein product is CASSREGAQHF.

The gene calls are TRBV29-1 and TRBJ2-3, with D unclear. The CDR3 loop spans 12 amino acids. The V end lost 4 bases, the J end lost 4 bases, and 9 bases lay between the germline ends. Germline CDR1 SQVTM, CDR2 ANQGSEA. CDR3 amino acids: CSVVTSADTQYF. The CDR3 DNA sequence: TGCAGCGTTGTTACTTCGGCAGATACGCAGTATTTT.

The chain is built from TRBV10-2 and TRBJ1-2, with D uncertain. The CDR3 runs to 13 residues. Trimming removed 5 bases from V and 2 bases from J, with 9 bases in between. The V gene's germline CDR1 is WSHSY and CDR2 SAAADI. The CDR3, as DNA: TGCGCCAGCAGTCTCGCAGTAAACTATGGCTACACCTTC. As protein: CASSLAVNYGYTF.

The chain recombines TRBV5-6 with TRBJ1-6, with D perhaps matching TRBD1 (5 bases). This CDR3 comprises 15 residues. CDR1 is SGHDT and CDR2 is YYEEEE in the germline V gene. V was pared by 1 base and J by 6 bases, with 11 bases between. The CDR3 is CASSLWSGPNSPLHF. In nucleotides, the CDR3 is TGTGCCAGCAGCTTGTGGTCAGGGCCTAATTCACCCCTCCACTTT.

V usage is TRBV7-8 and J usage is TRBJ1-1; the D gene is possibly TRBD1 (5 bases). V dropped 1 base and J dropped 1 base, with 7 bases sitting between them. Germline CDR1 reads SGHVS; CDR2 reads FQNEAQ. This CDR3 contains 14 residues. CDR3 sequence (DNA): TGTGCCAGCAGCTTAGTTAGGGGGAACACTGAAGCTTTCTTT. Its protein product is CASSLVRGNTEAFF.

The J gene is TRBJ2-1, the V gene TRBV11-2, with 14 nucleotides matching TRBD2. CDR1 is SGHAT and CDR2 is FQNNGV in the germline V gene. The CDR3 spans 16 residues. J lost 8 bases, V lost 1 base, and 4 bases had no gene match. The CDR3 region has the DNA TGTGCCAGCAGCTTAGCGCGGACTAGCGGGAGGCATGAGCAGTTCTTC. Translation gives CASSLARTSGRHEQFF.

This clone was recorded once. This chain uses TRBV4-1 with TRBJ1-2; no clear D gene. This CDR3 is built from 15 residues. Germline V gene lookup returns CDR1 MGHRA and CDR2 YSYEKL. Trimming pared 1 base from V and 3 bases from J, leaving 12 bases between. DNA for the CDR3: TGCGCCAGCAGCCAAGCCCTCACGGCGGACTATGGCTACACCTTC. It encodes CASSQALTADYGYTF.

V usage is TRBV11-2 and J usage is TRBJ2-1; D gene unclear. This CDR3 region has 13 residues. Trimming stripped 1 base from V and 10 bases from J, with 11 bases between. Germline CDR1 is SGHAT and CDR2 is FQNNGV. The CDR3 reads CASSLGDKYEQFF. The CDR3 nucleotides read TGTGCCAGCAGCTTAGGCGACAAATACGAGCAGTTCTTC.

The chain combines TRBV19 with TRBJ2-7; 8 nucleotides agree with TRBD1. CDR1 and CDR2 from the germline V gene are LNHDA and SQIVND (reference sequence). Trimming took 8 bases from V and 9 from J; bases not matched to a gene: 6. The CDR3 sequence is 11 residues long. The CDR3 loop reads CASGQGSPQYF. The CDR3 DNA follows: TGTGCCAGTGGACAGGGCTCCCCGCAGTACTTC. The full variable domain, in which reference TRBV19 and TRBJ2-7 provide the parts outside the CDR3, is DGGITQSPKYLFRKEGQNVTLSCEQNLNHDAMYWYRQDPGQGLRLIYYSQIVNDFQKGDIAEGYSVSREKKESFPLTVTSAQKNPTAFYLCASGQGSPQYFGPGTRLTVT.

In its sample, this clone was seen once. The chain links TRBV6-5 to TRBJ1-2; 7 bases line up with TRBD1. CDR1 is MNHEY and CDR2 is SVGAGI in the germline V gene. Germline trimming cut 5 bases from V and 1 base from J; bases unmatched to any gene: 4. The CDR3 totals 14 residues. CDR3 loop: CASSRDSINYGYTF. In DNA, the CDR3 is TGTGCCAGCAGTCGGGACAGCATTAACTATGGCTACACCTTC.

V usage is TRBV28 and J usage is TRBJ2-1; maybe TRBD1 (5 bases). CDR3 length: 14 residues. V shed 2 bases and J shed 8 bases, with 13 bases lying between them. CDR1 is MDHEN, CDR2 SYDVKM, per germline. The CDR3 here is CASSLGATNDEQFF. CDR3 nucleotides: TGTGCCAGCAGTTTAGGGGCTACCAACGATGAGCAGTTCTTC.

The genes are TRBV19 and TRBJ2-7; D is ambiguous. Between the trimmed V and J ends, which lost 4 bases and 7 bases, there was a span of 17 bases. CDR1 is LNHDA, CDR2 SQIVND, per germline (reference sequence). CDR3 length equals 14 residues. The CDR3 sequence is CASSRLECVAEQYF. The CDR3 DNA is TGTGCCAGTAGTAGGTTAGAGTGTGTTGCGGAGCAGTACTTC.

The CDR3 region is CASSSPSDPYEQYF. CDR3 coding DNA: TGTGCCAGCAGTTCCCCTAGCGATCCATACGAGCAGTACTTC. The chain is built from TRBV27 and TRBJ2-7, with D possibly being TRBD2 (6 bases). This CDR3 spans 14 amino acids. Trimming removed 4 bases at V and 4 bases at J, with 14 bases between. Germline V lookup: CDR1 MNHEY, CDR2 SMNVEV (reference sequence).

V is TRBV30 and J is TRBJ2-7; 8 nucleotides line up with TRBD1. The CDR3 covers 13 residues. Looked up from germline, CDR1 is GTSNPN and CDR2 is SVGIG (reference sequence). V lost 3 bases, J lost 6 bases, and 7 bases stayed unmatched. The CDR3 DNA follows: TGTGCCTGGAGGCCGACCGGGACAGGCGAGCAGTACTTC. Its protein is CAWRPTGTGEQYF.

This sequence joins TRBV28 and TRBJ1-2, with a tentative D call TRBD1 (5 bases). This CDR3 contains 14 residues. V lost 8 bases to trimming and J lost 8 bases, with 21 bases between them. The germline gives CDR1 MDHEN, CDR2 SYDVKM. The CDR3 spells CASRITGGSLGYTF. CDR3 in DNA: TGTGCCAGCCGAATAACGGGGGGGTCGTTAGGCTACACCTTC.

This chain connects TRBV11-2 to TRBJ2-7; D is uncertain. Germline CDR1 reads SGHAT; CDR2 reads FQNNGV. Trimming cost V 1 base and J 0 bases, with 10 bases left between them. CDR3 length: 15 amino acids. CDR3 amino acids: CASSLASWSSYEQYF. The CDR3 region has the DNA TGTGCCAGCAGCTTAGCGTCCTGGAGCTCCTACGAGCAGTACTTC.